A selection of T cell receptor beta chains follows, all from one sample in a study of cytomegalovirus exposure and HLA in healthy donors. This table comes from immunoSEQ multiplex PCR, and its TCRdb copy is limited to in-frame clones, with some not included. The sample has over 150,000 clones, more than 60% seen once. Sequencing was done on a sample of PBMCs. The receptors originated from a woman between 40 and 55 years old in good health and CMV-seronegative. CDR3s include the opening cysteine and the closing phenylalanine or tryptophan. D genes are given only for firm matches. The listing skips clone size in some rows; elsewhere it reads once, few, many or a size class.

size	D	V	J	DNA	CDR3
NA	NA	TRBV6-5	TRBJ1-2	TGTGCCAGCAGTTACTCGAAACAGAACCTCTATGGCTACACCTTC	CASSYSKQNLYGYTF
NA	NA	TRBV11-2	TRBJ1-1	TGTGCCAGCAGTCTTCGGGGAGGTACCCCTTTGAACACTGAAGCTTTCTTT	CASSLRGGTPLNTEAFF
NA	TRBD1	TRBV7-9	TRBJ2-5	TGTGCCAGCAGCTTAGTCAGGGGGCGCGTTAAAGAGACCCAGTACTTC	CASSLVRGRVKETQYF
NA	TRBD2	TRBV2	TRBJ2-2	TGTGCCAGTTCGACTAGCGGCAACACCGGGGAGCTGTTTTTT	CASSTSGNTGELFF
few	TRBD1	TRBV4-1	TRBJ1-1	TGCGCCAGCAGCCAAGAGGGGACAGGGGTGCCTGAAGCTTTCTTT	CASSQEGTGVPEAFF
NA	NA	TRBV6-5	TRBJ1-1	TGTGCCAGCCACACGGTAAACGGGGTCCCTGAAGCTTTCTTT	CASHTVNGVPEAFF
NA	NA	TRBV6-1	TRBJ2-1	TGTGCCAGCGGGCTAGCGTGGGCCAATGAGCAGTTCTTC	CASGLAWANEQFF
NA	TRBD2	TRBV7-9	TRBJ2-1	TGTGCCAGCAGCTACCCACTAGCGGGCGCCGATAGCACCTACAATGAGCAGTTCTTC	CASSYPLAGADSTYNEQFF
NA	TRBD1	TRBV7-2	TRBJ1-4	TGTGCCAGCAGCTTAGTCGGACAGGGTAACGAAAAACTGTTTTTT	CASSLVGQGNEKLFF
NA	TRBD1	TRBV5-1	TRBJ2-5	TGCGCCAGCAGCTTCCCCGGGACAGGGGTGGAGACCCAGTACTTC	CASSFPGTGVETQYF
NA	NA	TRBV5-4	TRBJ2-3	TGTGCCAGCAGCACGCCGGGATCTGGGCAAGATACGCAGTATTTT	CASSTPGSGQDTQYF
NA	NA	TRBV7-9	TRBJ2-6	TGTGCCAGCAGTGGGGTCGGGGGTTCAAGGTCCTCTGGGGCCAACGTCCTGACTTTC	CASSGVGGSRSSGANVLTF
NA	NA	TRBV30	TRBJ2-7	TGTGCCTGGAGTCGAAGATCTAGCCCGGAAAAGAAGCAGTACTTC	CAWSRRSSPEKKQYF
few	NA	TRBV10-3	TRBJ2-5	TGTGCCATCCGGGACTCGATGGAAGAGACCCAGTACTTC	CAIRDSMEETQYF
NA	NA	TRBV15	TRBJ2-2	TGTGCCACCAGCAGAGAGGGGGCGGAAGGCGGGGAGCTGTTTTTT	CATSREGAEGGELFF
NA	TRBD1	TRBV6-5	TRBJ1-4	TGTGCCAGCAACTCCGGGACAGGGGTCGAAAAACTGTTTTTT	CASNSGTGVEKLFF
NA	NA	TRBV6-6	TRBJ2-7	TGTGCCAGCAGTTACGAGGGTATCCCCTACGAGCAGTACTTC	CASSYEGIPYEQYF
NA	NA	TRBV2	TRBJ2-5	TGTGCCAGCAGTGACCCGCGGGAGACCCAGTACTTC	CASSDPRETQYF
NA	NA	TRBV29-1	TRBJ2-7	TGCAGCGTTGTGATCGGGAAGGCCGAGCAGTACTTC	CSVVIGKAEQYF
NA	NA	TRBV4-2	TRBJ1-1	TGTGCCAGCAGCCAAGAAGAGGGCCGGAACACTGAAGCTTTCTTT	CASSQEEGRNTEAFF
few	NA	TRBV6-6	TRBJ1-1	TGTGCCAGCAGCAGGACAGAGAACACTGAAGCTTTCTTT	CASSRTENTEAFF
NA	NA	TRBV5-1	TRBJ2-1	TGCGCCAGCAGCTTGGATTCCAAGCGAGGCGATGAGCAGTTCTTC	CASSLDSKRGDEQFF
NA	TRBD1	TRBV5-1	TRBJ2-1	TGCGCCAGCAGCTTTCAGGGGGACACCTACAATGAGCAGTTCTTC	CASSFQGDTYNEQFF
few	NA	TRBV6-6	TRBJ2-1	TGTGCCAGCGGGCAGGGGATAATCAATGAGCAGTTCTTC	CASGQGIINEQFF
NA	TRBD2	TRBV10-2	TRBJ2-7	TGCGCCAGCAGTGAAGGTTTGGGTAGCGGGGTGCGTAACGAGCAGTACTTC	CASSEGLGSGVRNEQYF